Below, 18 T cell receptor beta chains from the same sample are listed, as sequenced in a study of shared T cell receptors in the human thymus. Measured with immunoSEQ multiplex PCR; TCRdb has only the in-frame clones, and not every one. This sample yields hundreds of thousands of clones, of which roughly 90% are seen a single time; 0.0085% to 0.012% belongs to the top ten. These records were also assigned to another study, of human thymus T cells.

The source material was thymocytes. The receptors here all came from a boy in the first two years of life with a congenital heart defect.

The CDR3 loop is CASRHTGRRETQYF. The CDR3 nucleotides read TGCGCCAGCAGGCACACAGGGCGCAGAGAGACCCAGTACTTC. This rearrangement joins TRBV5-1 to TRBJ2-5; a weak D match, TRBD1 (6 bases). Germline CDR1 SGHRS, CDR2 YFSETQ. The CDR3 sequence is 14 residues long. V lost 5 bases and J 4 bases, leaving 15 bases between the germline ends.

The rearrangement uses TRBV5-4 and TRBJ1-1; D is possibly TRBD1 (5 bases). This CDR3 comprises 12 residues. Germline V gene sequence: CDR1 SGHNT, CDR2 YYREEE (reference sequence). Trimming removed 6 bases at V and 7 bases at J, with 13 bases between. The CDR3 is CASNTWGGEAFF. CDR3 nucleotide sequence: TGTGCCAGCAACACCTGGGGCGGTGAAGCTTTCTTT. Drawing the rest from reference TRBV5-4 and TRBJ1-1, the complete variable domain is ETGVTQSPTHLIKTRGQQVTLRCSSQSGHNTVSWYQQALGQGPQFIFQYYREEENGRGNFPPRFSGLQFPNYSSELNVNALELDDSALYLCASNTWGGEAFFGQGTRLTVV.

This chain links TRBV4-2 with TRBJ2-7; TRBD2 agrees at 9 bases. The CDR3 is 19 residues long. CDR1 is LGHNA and CDR2 is YNFKEQ in the germline V gene. V trimming: 3 bases; J trimming: 5 bases; junction bases outside the gene matches: 20. CDR3 protein: CASSQAPIWAGGAAHEQYF. As DNA, the CDR3 is TGTGCCAGCAGCCAGGCCCCCATCTGGGCGGGAGGGGCGGCCCACGAGCAGTACTTC.

This clone was counted a single time. This rearrangement joins TRBV12-5 to TRBJ2-7; a possible D gene is TRBD2 (6 bases). V gave up 6 bases and J gave up 3 bases, with 15 bases separating them. The germline V gene encodes CDR1 LGHNT and CDR2 FRNRAP. The CDR3 contains 14 residues. The CDR3 spells CASGLRDLRYEQYF. The CDR3 coding sequence is TGTGCTAGTGGCCTCCGGGACTTGCGCTACGAGCAGTACTTC.

This chain links TRBV9 with TRBJ2-7; 9 nucleotides align to TRBD2. The CDR3 consists of 16 residues. Germline lookup yields CDR1 SGDLS and CDR2 YYNGEE. V was pared by 4 bases and J by 5 bases, with 13 bases of the junction left unmatched. The CDR3 loop is CASSPAPGLAYHEQYF. Here the CDR3 DNA reads TGTGCCAGCAGCCCCGCCCCGGGACTAGCTTACCACGAGCAGTACTTC.

The chain employs TRBV27 and TRBJ1-1, with 9 bases lining up with TRBD1. CDR1 is MNHEY, CDR2 SMNVEV, per germline (reference sequence). The CDR3 contains 15 residues. J was trimmed by 6 bases and V by 8 bases; bases with no gene match: 13. The chain's CDR3 is CASQTRPGQGSEAFF. The CDR3 bases are TGTGCCAGCCAAACCCGCCCGGGACAGGGCTCTGAAGCTTTCTTT.

This clone was seen just once. The V and J genes are TRBV27 and TRBJ2-1; TRBD2 matches 7 bases. Germline V CDR1 and CDR2: MNHEY, SMNVEV (reference sequence). V lost 6 bases, J lost 0 bases, and 2 bases stayed unmatched. The CDR3 has 14 residues. The CDR3: CASRERDSYNEQFF. The DNA for the CDR3 is TGTGCCAGCAGAGAGCGGGACTCCTACAATGAGCAGTTCTTC.

CDR3 sequence reads: CASSFRDRATNEKLFF. CDR3 nucleotide sequence: TGTGCCAGCAGCTTCCGGGACAGGGCAACTAATGAAAAACTGTTTTTT. The V and J genes are TRBV7-9 and TRBJ1-4; 9 nucleotides match TRBD1. The trim removed 3 bases at V and 0 bases at J, leaving 2 bases unmatched. CDR1 and CDR2 (germline): SEHNR, FQNEAQ (reference sequence). There are 16 residues in the CDR3.

The sample holds a few counts of this clone. The chain is built from TRBV6-5 and TRBJ2-1; 11 positions match TRBD2. Germline V gene lookup returns CDR1 MNHEY and CDR2 SVGAGI. The CDR3 is 15 residues long. After removal of 5 bases from V and 7 bases from J, the junction contained 7 bases not matched to a gene. This CDR3 reads CASSPRGTSGNEQFF. The CDR3 DNA reads as TGTGCCAGCAGTCCACGGGGGACTAGCGGTAATGAGCAGTTCTTC.

The chain has TRBV10-3 and TRBJ2-3, with 10 bases fitting TRBD2. Germline V gene sequence: CDR1 ENHRY, CDR2 SYGVKD. This CDR3 comprises 15 residues. J lost 3 bases, V lost 6 bases, and 6 bases had no gene match. CDR3 region: CAISELAGVTDTQYF. Here the CDR3 DNA reads TGTGCCATCAGCGAGCTAGCGGGAGTGACAGATACGCAGTATTTT.

The V call is TRBV27, the J call TRBJ2-1, with TRBD2 matching 8 bases. Germline V lookup: CDR1 MNHEY, CDR2 SMNVEV (reference sequence). The ends lost 8 bases at V and 9 bases at J; junction bases unmatched: 6. The CDR3 contains 12 residues. CDR3 in amino acids: CASGGRIGEQFF. As DNA, the CDR3 is TGTGCCAGCGGCGGGAGGATTGGTGAGCAGTTCTTC.

This clone was counted a few times. The chain recombines TRBV11-3 with TRBJ1-2; D gene uncertain. CDR1 SGHNT and CDR2 YENEEA come from the germline V gene. The V end lost 1 base, the J end lost 5 bases, and 5 bases lay between the germline ends. The CDR3 runs to 12 residues. CDR3 protein: CASSLAPYGYTF. The CDR3, as DNA: TGTGCCAGCAGCTTAGCCCCGTATGGCTACACCTTC.

This chain links TRBV4-1 with TRBJ2-5; TRBD2 matches 7 bases. The CDR3 contains 18 residues. V shed 0 bases and J 4 bases; nucleotides not matched to a gene: 14. Germline values: CDR1 MGHRA, CDR2 YSYEKL. CDR3 loop: CASSQDLSGGGPSETQYF. For the CDR3, the DNA is TGCGCCAGCAGCCAAGATCTGTCGGGGGGAGGGCCTTCAGAGACCCAGTACTTC.

This chain links TRBV19 with TRBJ2-2; TRBD1 aligns across 8 bases. The germline CDR1 and CDR2 sequences are LNHDA and SQIVND (reference sequence). The V gene end was trimmed by 1 base and the J gene end by 1 base; junction bases not matched to a gene: 8. The CDR3 consists of 18 residues. The CDR3 nucleotides read TGTGCCAGTAGTATAGCCCGACAGGGGAAAGGGAACACCGGGGAGCTGTTTTTT. Its translation: CASSIARQGKGNTGELFF.

This clone was found once. The chain couples TRBV28 to TRBJ1-5, with 7 positions matching TRBD1. Germline values: CDR1 MDHEN, CDR2 SYDVKM. J lost 7 bases, V lost 4 bases, and 1 base had no gene match. The CDR3 covers 12 residues. CDR3 in DNA: TGTGCCAGCAGTTGCAGGGGGCAGCCCCAGCATTTT. Its protein is CASSCRGQPQHF.

The chain carries TRBV19 and TRBJ1-4, with TRBD1 identical over 10 bases. The CDR3 totals 20 residues. Germline V gives CDR1 LNHDA, CDR2 SQIVND (reference sequence). Here the CDR3 reads CACRDRGKAYARDVNEKLFF. The CDR3 nucleotides are TGTGCTTGTAGGGACAGGGGAAAGGCTTATGCGCGGGACGTGAACGAAAAACTGTTTTTT. Complete variable domain (other parts from reference TRBV19 and TRBJ1-4): DGGITQSPKYLFRKEGQNVTLSCEQNLNHDAMYWYRQDPGQGLRLIYYSQIVNDFQKGDIAEGYSVSREKKESFPLTVTSAQKNPTAFYLCACRDRGKAYARDVNEKLFFGSGTQLSVL.

Concerning this clone itself: The sample has other DNA sequences that encode this CDR3 too. The rearrangement joins TRBV4-3 to TRBJ2-3; 9 bases are a match to TRBD2. With 4 bases clipped from V and 0 bases from J, the junction kept 2 bases outside the gene matches. CDR3 length equals 15 residues. Germline lookup yields CDR1 LGHNA and CDR2 YSLEER. CDR3 region: CASSPSGASTDTQYF. In nucleotides, the CDR3 is TGCGCCAGCAGCCCTAGCGGGGCCAGCACAGATACGCAGTATTTT.

The chain is built from TRBV23-1 and TRBJ1-2; 11 positions agree with TRBD1. TRBV23-1 is an open reading frame whose function is uncertain. The CDR3 has 14 amino acids. J gave up 7 bases and V 2 bases, and 3 bases lay outside the gene matches. In DNA, the CDR3 is TGCGCCAGCAGTCAAAGGACAGGGGGCTGTGGCTACACCTTC. Translation gives CASSQRTGGCGYTF.